This T cell receptor beta chain stems from a study of beta chain features in type 1 diabetes. Study conclusions and caveats: Naive, central memory and regulatory TCRB repertoires appeared more similar among patients than healthy donors. For TCRB rearrangement, an influence of HLA type remained unresolved here.

Each donor gave one heparinised blood draw averaging about 116 mL. Expressed TCRB transcripts were sequenced, since all the RNA that had been isolated was reverse transcribed. The table came from immunoSEQ multiplex PCR; TCRdb's copy has only in-frame clones and leaves some out. The table includes around 180,000 clones, about 13% detected once. The sample holds a few counts of this clone. Its antigen is not identified. CDR3 length equals 15 residues. Trimming left V 7 bases short and J 6 bases short, with 19 bases between. Looked up from germline, CDR1 is SNHLY and CDR2 is FYNNEI. The chain joins TRBV2 to TRBJ2-1, with D possibly matching TRBD1 (7 bases). Sequencing used central memory CD4+ T cells from blood. The source is a woman between 18 and 30 years old in good health. CDR3: CASMPVRGVSNEQFF. DNA for the CDR3: TGTGCCAGCATGCCCGTCAGGGGGGTTTCCAATGAGCAGTTCTTC. The variable domain in full, completed from reference TRBV2 and TRBJ2-1, reads EPEVTQTPSHQVTQMGQEVILRCVPISNHLYFYWYRQILGQKVEFLVSFYNNEISEKSEIFDDQFSVERPDGSNFTLKIRSTKLEDSAMYFCASMPVRGVSNEQFFGPGTRLTVL.